These T cell receptor beta chains were read from a single sample in a study of prognosis after radiotherapy for stage I lung cancer. TCRdb analysed the multiplex PCR reads with MiXCR anew, one entry per CDR3 protein. The table has approximately 30,000 distinct CDR3 sequences, 32% seen once. Material: PBMCs, obtained before or after stereotactic body radiation therapy (not recorded which). These receptors all come from a donor aged 50 or older with non-small cell lung cancer. CDR3s include the opening cysteine and the closing phenylalanine or tryptophan. Each record gives: V gene, J gene, clone size, D gene, CDR3 DNA, CDR3 protein. The D gene is left open where the match is weak. The size field is filled for only some rows; it gives once, few, many or a size class.

>TRBV6-2/TRBV6-3|TRBJ2-7|many|TRBD1
TGTGCCAGCAGTTACTCGTCAGACAGGGTCTACGAGCAGTACTTC
CASSYSSDRVYEQYF
>TRBV6-8|TRBJ2-2|-|-
TGTGCCAGCACCTCCCTCTCAGGTGTAACCGGGGAGCTGTTTTTT
CASTSLSGVTGELFF
>TRBV6-2/TRBV6-3|TRBJ2-2|-|-
TGTGCCAGCAGTGGCCGTAGACAGAACACCGGGGAGCTGTTTTTT
CASSGRRQNTGELFF
>TRBV28|TRBJ2-2|medium-sized|-
TGTGCCAGCAGTTTAGTCGCTGGGGTTGTTAACGGGGAGCTGTTTTTT
CASSLVAGVVNGELFF
>TRBV5-1|TRBJ2-7|-|TRBD2
TGCGCCAGCAGCTTGGTCACTAGCGGGAGGTTCCGCTACGAGCAGTACTTC
CASSLVTSGRFRYEQYF
>TRBV3-1|TRBJ2-3|-|-
TGTGCCAGCAGCCAAGATACCTTGGGGGGCCGTACGCAGTATTTT
CASSQDTLGGRTQYF
>TRBV18|TRBJ1-1|few|TRBD1
TGTGCCAGCTTACCTACAGGGGTAGGTGAAGCTTTCTTT
CASLPTGVGEAFF
>TRBV12-5|TRBJ2-1|-|TRBD2
TGTGCTAGTGCCCCAACAGGAGGAGGGACTAGCGGGAGCTCCTACAATGAGCAGTTCTTC
CASAPTGGGTSGSSYNEQFF
>TRBV7-2|TRBJ1-1|-|TRBD1
TGTGCCAGCAGCTTGACAGGGGGCACTGAAGCTTTCTTT
CASSLTGGTEAFF
>TRBV6-1|TRBJ2-7|medium-sized|TRBD2
TGTGCCAGCAGTGAAGCGCTGGGCGGGAGCTCCTACGAGCAGTACTTC
CASSEALGGSSYEQYF
>TRBV20-1|TRBJ2-7|many|TRBD2
TGCAGTGCTAGCGGCCCAGGGACTAGCGGAACCTACGAGCAGTACTTC
CSASGPGTSGTYEQYF
>TRBV5-1|TRBJ2-1|many|TRBD2
TGCGCCAGCAGTGTTAGCGGGATGAGCTCCTACAATGAGCAGTTCTTC
CASSVSGMSSYNEQFF
>TRBV4-1|TRBJ1-2|many|-
TGCGCCAGCAGCCAAGAACCGGCAGTAAGCTATGGCTACACCTTC
CASSQEPAVSYGYTF
>TRBV19|TRBJ1-5|-|-
TGTGCCATCAACGGGGGAGGTCCTTATAGCAATCAGCCCCAGCATTTT
CAINGGGPYSNQPQHF
>TRBV30|TRBJ2-3|many|-
TGTGCCTGGTCCCCAGGGGGAGCCGGGGGTACGCAGTATTTT
CAWSPGGAGGTQYF
>TRBV12-3/TRBV12-4|TRBJ2-5|many|-
TGTGCCAGCAGTTTTGGGGGGGGCGAAGAGACCCAGTACTTC
CASSFGGGEETQYF
>TRBV27|TRBJ2-2|-|-
TGTGCCAGCAAGATCGTCGGCTCCGTGGAGCTGTTTTTT
CASKIVGSVELFF
>TRBV15|TRBJ2-5|-|TRBD2
TGTGCCACCTGCAGTGCTGTCGACGGGGGGGAGACCCAGTACTTC
CATCSAVDGGETQYF
>TRBV20-1|TRBJ2-7|many|-
TGCAGTGCTAGAGAAATCGAACAGGGCTCCTACGAGCAGTACTTC
CSAREIEQGSYEQYF
>TRBV20-1|TRBJ2-7|many|TRBD2
TGCAGTGCTAGGGAAGGACTAGCCTACGAGCAGTACTTC
CSAREGLAYEQYF
>TRBV7-6|TRBJ2-1|-|-
TGTGCCAGCAGCTTAGATTTGGGAACGGAGCAGTTCTTC
CASSLDLGTEQFF
>TRBV19|TRBJ2-2|-|TRBD1
TGTGCCAGTAGTATAGGAGGGACAGTCATCGCCGTGGAGCTGTTTTTT
CASSIGGTVIAVELFF
>TRBV28|TRBJ1-2|many|-
TGTGCCAGCAAGGGTGGAGGGGCCTATGGCTACACCTTC
CASKGGGAYGYTF
>TRBV12-3/TRBV12-4|TRBJ2-2|-|-
TGTGCCAGCAGTTCGAACACCGTTGAGCTGTTTTTT
CASSSNTVELFF
>TRBV5-4|TRBJ2-1|many|TRBD2
TGTGCCAGCAGCTTGATCTCTAGCGGGTTTCACAATGAGCAGTTCTTC
CASSLISSGFHNEQFF
>TRBV28|TRBJ2-7|-|-
TGTGCCAGCAGTTTCTGGACTAGGGGGAGGCCGACCTACGAGAAGTACTTC
CASSFWTRGRPTYEKYF
>TRBV5-1|TRBJ2-3|-|TRBD2
TGCGCCAGCAGCCCGTACAGGGGACTAGCGGGACGGAGCACAGATACGCAGTATTTT
CASSPYRGLAGRSTDTQYF
>TRBV24-1|TRBJ2-2|-|TRBD2
TGTGCCACCAGTGATCTCGGACTAGCGGATACGAACACCGGTGAGCTGTTTTTT
CATSDLGLADTNTGELFF
>TRBV24-1|TRBJ2-5|many|-
TGTGCCACCAGTGATAAGGGGCTAGCTTACCAAGAGACCCAGTACTTC
CATSDKGLAYQETQYF
>TRBV6-4|TRBJ2-7|-|TRBD2
TGTGCCAGCGTGCTCCTGACTAGCGGGTTTTCTCCGATCTCCTACGAGCAGTACTTC
CASVLLTSGFSPISYEQYF
>TRBV19|TRBJ2-3|many|TRBD2
TGTGCCAGTAGTATAGGGGGACTAGCGGGAGCAGATACGCAGTATTTT
CASSIGGLAGADTQYF
>TRBV6-1|TRBJ2-2|-|-
TGTGCCAGCCTAGATAGAGAGAACACCGGGGAGCTGTTTTTT
CASLDRENTGELFF
>TRBV29-1|TRBJ2-7|many|TRBD1
TGCAGCGTTGATAAGGGACAGGGGAACTACGAGCAGTACTTC
CSVDKGQGNYEQYF